The 4 T cell receptor beta chains below all came from one sample that was sequenced in a study of cytomegalovirus exposure and HLA in healthy donors. In the PCR, 60 Vbeta and 13 Jbeta primers were used. Libraries were prepared by immunoSEQ multiplex PCR; TCRdb keeps only in-frame clonotypes and omits some of them. The sample yields more than 90,000 clones, of which the top ten take up 5.5% to 8%. Sequenced sample: PBMCs. All receptors derive from a man aged 35 to 55 in good health and CMV-seropositive.

This chain uses TRBV5-6 with TRBJ2-1; a weak D match, TRBD1 (5 bases). Germline lookup yields CDR1 SGHDT and CDR2 YYEEEE. V was trimmed by 2 bases and J by 5 bases, leaving 11 bases between them. The CDR3 runs 14 residues. The CDR3 DNA is TGTGCCAGCAGCTTAACAGGAAGTGACAATGAGCAGTTCTTC. It encodes CASSLTGSDNEQFF.

The CDR3 DNA is TGTGCCAGTAGTACTCGGACAAGGGGGTCTGAAGCTTTCTTT. It specifies CASSTRTRGSEAFF. The rearrangement joins TRBV19 to TRBJ1-1; D possibly corresponds to TRBD1 (6 bases). The CDR3 is 14 amino acids. V was shortened by 4 bases and J by 6 bases, with 15 bases between the two germline ends. Germline values: CDR1 LNHDA, CDR2 SQIVND (reference sequence). Complete variable domain (other parts from reference TRBV19 and TRBJ1-1): DGGITQSPKYLFRKEGQNVTLSCEQNLNHDAMYWYRQDPGQGLRLIYYSQIVNDFQKGDIAEGYSVSREKKESFPLTVTSAQKNPTAFYLCASSTRTRGSEAFFGQGTRLTVV.

This chain uses TRBV7-2 with TRBJ1-2; D is perhaps TRBD1 (6 bases). The germline CDR1 and CDR2 sequences are SGHTA and FQGNSA. V dropped 2 bases and J dropped 4 bases, with 17 bases sitting between them. The CDR3 has 16 residues. The CDR3 coding sequence is TGTGCCAGCAGCTTAACCCCGGGGGGGCGAAGCTATGGCTACACCTTC. It codes for CASSLTPGGRSYGYTF.

V gene TRBV29-1 combines with J gene TRBJ1-3; D uncertain. This CDR3 has 15 residues. The V gene lost 0 bases and the J gene lost 0 bases, with 9 bases spanning the gap. Germline V lookup: CDR1 SQVTM, CDR2 ANQGSEA. CDR3: CSVEDETSSGNTIYF. CDR3 sequence (DNA): TGCAGCGTTGAAGATGAAACTTCCTCTGGAAACACCATATATTTT.